This T cell receptor beta chain was sequenced during a study of cytomegalovirus exposure and HLA in healthy donors. Study in general: Tens of millions of unique TCR sequences came from HLA-typed donors in an early release. The study, taken as a whole, reports: More clonal expansion characterized HLA-associated TCR beta chains than equally common others in a later analysis. Later analysis identified 15,000 to 20,000 TCR beta sequences associated with HLA alleles, using a false discovery rate threshold of 0.05. Listed as cytomegalovirus-associated were 150 to 200 TCR beta chains.

V lost 0 bases, J lost 7 bases, and 10 bases lay in between. There are 14 residues in the CDR3. Per germline, CDR1 MNHEY and CDR2 SMNVEV (reference sequence). PCR was performed using 60 Vbeta and 13 Jbeta primers. Assay: immunoSEQ multiplex PCR; the TCRdb copy retains only in-frame clones and omits some. The sample holds under 200,000 clones, approximately 79% seen once. This clone turned up a few times. The antigen is undetermined. The sequence was collected from a woman in her twenties or thirties in good health and CMV-seropositive. The sequenced material came from PBMCs. This rearrangement joins TRBV27 to TRBJ2-1; D ambiguous. CDR3 residues: CASSLSRPVNEQFF. CDR3 bases: TGTGCCAGCAGTTTATCGCGCCCGGTAAATGAGCAGTTCTTC.